This T cell receptor beta chain was found in a study of T cells in localized non-small cell lung cancer (dated by TCRdb to 2018 to 2020). For the wider study: T cell repertoires of a few hundred early-stage NSCLC patients were analyzed, with tumors being compared against uninvolved tumor-adjacent lungs. The cohort comprised approximately 240 treatment-naïve NSCLC patients with resected, localized lung tumors. The mean age of the NSCLC patients was about 64 years, with about 120 men and around 99 women.

As encoded in the germline V gene, CDR1 is SGHAT while CDR2 is FQNNGV. The CDR3 goes from the cysteine to the phenylalanine over 14 residues. The entry retains the CDR3 DNA only, 42 bases that are in frame from base 1. V drops 5 bases and J drops 7 bases, leaving 15 bases in between. The paper as a whole reports these results and caveats: Because the study design was exploratory, TCR variables were selected using unadjusted p-values without false-discovery rate correction. Uninvolved tumor-adjacent lung showed the highest T cell clonality, higher than tumor, which suggests more focused antigenic responses in the uninvolved tumor-adjacent lung. Longer overall survival was associated with higher blood T cell density, whereas shorter survival was associated with higher adjacent-lung clonality. Because multi-region tumor sequencing was not performed, intratumor heterogeneity could not be ruled out. A median of roughly 58 of the top 100 tumor clones were detected in paired uninvolved adjacent lung, and 28 of these tumor clones were also found among the top 100 clones of the paired uninvolved adjacent lung.

At diagnosis, tumor, uninvolved tumor-adjacent lung and peripheral blood were collected and then preserved as a mix of FFPE and fresh-frozen material. For TCR repertoire profiling, the blood samples were analyzed as peripheral blood mononuclear cells. TCR beta CDR3 regions were sequenced from DNA using the immunoSEQ Assay. The original pipeline was this. To compute T cell density, TCR beta template counts were normalized to usable DNA, which was estimated by amplifying housekeeping genes. Richness was estimated with the preseqR package, extrapolating to 400,000 templates for PBMC samples and 120,000 templates for tissue samples. Clonality was defined by subtracting Pielou's evenness from one. Differential abundance testing on productive amino-acid clonotypes, with a minimum total count of 5 and an alpha of 0.1, was used to identify tissue-enriched TCRs. Repertoire overlap between compartments was quantified with the Jaccard Index and Morisita Overlap Index. GLIPH grouped TCR beta CDR3s together with public tetramer-defined viral CDR3s, and a viral motif had to include at least three viral sequences and show V-gene enrichment. This is the immuneACCESS table as TCRdb keeps it, with only in-frame sequences that have V and J called. A part of the clones is gone; compared with another copy, unresolved V genes explain less than half, and the rest is unexplained. That table furnishes V, J and clone size, whereas the DNA furnished D and trimming. For this sample there are around 41,000 clones; about 86% appear just once. More than 6% of the sample belongs to the ten largest clones.

Of note for this clone: Its antigen specificity is not known. Within one base of it there is no much larger clone, and no base qualities were kept.

The source of this sequence is a woman between 18 and 55 years old with stage III lung adenocarcinoma. Recombination joined TRBV11-2 with TRBJ1-5; the D segment could be TRBD1, given 5 matching bases. Sequencing was performed on peripheral blood, taken before any cancer treatment. The CDR3 reads CASSLDGGDQPQHF. DNA sequence: TGTGCCAGCAGCCTGGATGGGGGGGACCAGCCCCAGCATTTT. With the portions outside the CDR3 filled from the reference TRBV11-2 and TRBJ1-5 genes, the complete variable region becomes EAGVAQSPRYKIIEKRQSVAFWCNPISGHATLYWYQQILGQGPKLLIQFQNNGVVDDSQLPKDRFSAERLKGVDSTLKIQPAKLEDSAVYLCASSLDGGDQPQHFGDGTRLSIL.